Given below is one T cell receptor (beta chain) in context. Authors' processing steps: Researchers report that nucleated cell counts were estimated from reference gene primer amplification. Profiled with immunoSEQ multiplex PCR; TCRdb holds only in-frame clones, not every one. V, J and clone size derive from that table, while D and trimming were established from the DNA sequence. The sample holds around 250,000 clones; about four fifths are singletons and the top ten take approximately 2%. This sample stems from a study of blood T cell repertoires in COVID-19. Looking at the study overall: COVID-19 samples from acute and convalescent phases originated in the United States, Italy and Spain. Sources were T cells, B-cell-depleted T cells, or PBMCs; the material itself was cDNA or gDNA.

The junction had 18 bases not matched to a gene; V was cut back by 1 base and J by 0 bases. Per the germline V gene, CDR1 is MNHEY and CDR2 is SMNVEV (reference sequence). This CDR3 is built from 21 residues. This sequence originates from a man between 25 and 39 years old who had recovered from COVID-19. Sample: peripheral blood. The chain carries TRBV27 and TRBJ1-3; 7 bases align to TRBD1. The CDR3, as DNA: TGTGCCAGCAGTTTATACTATCCGGGACAGTCTTCGTACGGCTCTGGAAACACCATATATTTT. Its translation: CASSLYYPGQSSYGSGNTIYF.